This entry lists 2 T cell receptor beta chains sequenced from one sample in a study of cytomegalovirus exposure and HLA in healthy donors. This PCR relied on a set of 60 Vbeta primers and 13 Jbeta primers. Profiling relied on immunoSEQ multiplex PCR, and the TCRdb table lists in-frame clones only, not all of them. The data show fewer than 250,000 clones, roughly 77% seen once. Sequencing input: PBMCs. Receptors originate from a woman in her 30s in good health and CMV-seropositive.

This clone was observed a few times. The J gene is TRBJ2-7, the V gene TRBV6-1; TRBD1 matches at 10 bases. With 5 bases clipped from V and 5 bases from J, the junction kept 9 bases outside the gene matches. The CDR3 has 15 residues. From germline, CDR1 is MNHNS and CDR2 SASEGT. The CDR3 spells CASSTGTGEWDEQYF. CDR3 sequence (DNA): TGTGCCAGCAGTACCGGGACAGGGGAATGGGACGAGCAGTACTTC.

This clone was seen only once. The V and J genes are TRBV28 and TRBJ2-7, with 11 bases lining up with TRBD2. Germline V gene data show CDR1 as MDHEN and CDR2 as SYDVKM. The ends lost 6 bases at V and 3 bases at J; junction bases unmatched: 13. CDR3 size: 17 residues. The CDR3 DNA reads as TGTGCCAGCAGCCCGGTTGGTAGCGGGAGGGGGAGCTACGAGCAGTACTTC. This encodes CASSPVGSGRGSYEQYF.